Following are 3 T cell receptor beta chains from one sample sequenced in a study of blood T cells in healthy people across ages. The authors ran a second PCR of about 7 to 11 cycles using a sample-barcoded 5' primer and a J-beta primer mix. TCRdb passed the 5' RACE reads through MiXCR, listing each CDR3 protein once. The table has around 1.5 million distinct CDR3 sequences, about 31% seen once. Sequences were obtained from blood. Receptor source: a woman aged 25 to 39 in good health.

The V call is TRBV5-5, the J call TRBJ2-5, with D possibly called TRBD1 or TRBD2 (5 bases each). Germline V gives CDR1 SGHKS, CDR2 YYEKEE (reference sequence). With 4 bases removed from V and 3 bases from J, the gap between germline ends came to 16 bases. This CDR3 region has 15 residues. The CDR3 DNA follows: TGTGCCAGCAGCGAGGGAATAGGCAGGGAAGAGACCCAGTACTTC. Residues: CASSEGIGREETQYF.

There are many counts of this clonotype. J is TRBJ2-5 and V is TRBV20-1; a weak D match, TRBD1 (6 bases). Germline V lookup: CDR1 DFQATT, CDR2 SNEGSKA (reference sequence). The V end lost 5 bases, the J end lost 1 base, and 17 bases lay between the germline ends. This CDR3 has 15 residues. Written as DNA, the CDR3 is TGCAGTGCTCTTGGGGCAGGGGCCTCCCAAGAGACCCAGTACTTC. The encoded protein is CSALGAGASQETQYF.

About this clonotype itself: With a much larger clone just one base away, this may be a read error. V usage is TRBV5-1 and J usage is TRBJ2-1; D possibly corresponds to TRBD1 (6 bases). The CDR3 extends over 15 amino acids. Per the germline V gene, CDR1 is SGHRS and CDR2 is YFSETQ. CDR3 nucleotides: TGCGCCGGCAGCTTGGGGGCAGGAGTACGCCATGAGCAGTTCTTC. It yields the protein CAGSLGAGVRHEQFF. Full variable domain (outside the CDR3, taken from reference TRBV5-1 and TRBJ2-1): KAGVTQTPRYLIKTRGQQVTLSCSPISGHRSVSWYQQTPGQGLQFLFEYFSETQRNKGNFPGRFSGRQFSNSRSEMNVSTLELGDSALYLCAGSLGAGVRHEQFFGPGTRLTVL.